The present entry profiles one T cell receptor (beta chain) with its context. The data are from a study of early T cells in non-severe SARS-CoV-2 infection. Germline assignment: CDR1 SGHVS and CDR2 FNYEAQ. CDR3 length equals 13 residues. Deletions cut 5 bases from V and 13 bases from J, with 18 bases between. One entry per CDR3 protein, called by TCRdb with MiXCR from the 5' RACE reads. Here the sample spans fewer than 35,000 distinct CDR3 sequences, roughly 6.6% being singletons. This receptor was obtained from an adult who was a healthcare worker with PCR-confirmed SARS-CoV-2 infection or an uninfected control (not recorded which). The V gene is TRBV7-6, the J gene TRBJ2-1; D may be TRBD1 (8 bases). The sample was whole blood. The CDR3 is CASSIGRGTGQFF. As DNA, the CDR3 is TGTGCCAGCAGCATAGGGCGGGGGACAGGACAGTTCTTC.